These 3 T cell receptor beta chains were sequenced from one sample in a study of blood T cell repertoires in COVID-19. Profiling relied on immunoSEQ multiplex PCR, and the TCRdb table lists in-frame clones only, not all of them. The sample includes some 260,000 clones, around 90% of them seen just once. The sample consisted of peripheral blood. The receptors stem from a human donor in a cohort sampled during active COVID-19.

A word on this clone: This clone may be a read error of a much larger clone one base away. The chain has TRBV4-2 and TRBJ2-7, with D perhaps TRBD2 (6 bases). The V gene lost 0 bases and the J gene lost 2 bases, with 8 bases spanning the gap. CDR1 is LGHNA, CDR2 YNFKEQ, per germline. The CDR3 has 14 amino acids. CDR3 in amino acids: CASSQEGGAYEQYF. CDR3 sequence (DNA): TGTGCCAGCAGCCAAGAGGGCGGGGCCTACGAGCAGTACTTC.

This clone occurred once. This chain joins TRBV4-3 and TRBJ2-7, with 9 bases fitting TRBD1. The length of the CDR3 is 15 residues. Losses at the gene ends were 2 bases for V and 3 bases for J; bases not matched to a gene: 5. The germline CDR1 and CDR2 sequences are LGHNA and YSLEER. The CDR3 DNA is TGCGCCAGCAGCCAAACGGGACAGGGTCTCTACGAGCAGTACTTC. Protein sequence: CASSQTGQGLYEQYF.

The gene calls are TRBV6-6 and TRBJ2-7; 7 bases are shared with TRBD1. This CDR3 spans 14 amino acids. Germline CDR1 is MNHNY and CDR2 is SVGAGI (reference sequence). V lost 6 bases and J lost 2; bases outside the gene matches: 7. CDR3 sequence (DNA): TGTGCCAGCAGGTACCGACAGGGCACCTACGAGCAGTACTTC. As protein: CASRYRQGTYEQYF.